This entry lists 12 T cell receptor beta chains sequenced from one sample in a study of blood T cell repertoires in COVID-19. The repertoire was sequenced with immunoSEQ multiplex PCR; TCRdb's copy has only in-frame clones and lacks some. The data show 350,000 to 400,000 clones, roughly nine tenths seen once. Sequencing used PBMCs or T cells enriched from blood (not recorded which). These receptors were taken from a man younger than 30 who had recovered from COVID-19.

The CDR3 bases are TGTGCCAGCAGTTTCCAGGGTGCGACCTATAATTCACCCCTCCACTTT. Its protein product is CASSFQGATYNSPLHF. This chain links TRBV6-2 or TRBV6-3 with TRBJ1-6; the D gene is possibly TRBD1 (5 bases). Trimming removed 4 bases from V and 2 bases from J, with 12 bases in between. The CDR3 consists of 16 residues. Per germline, CDR1 MNHEY and CDR2 SVGEGT.

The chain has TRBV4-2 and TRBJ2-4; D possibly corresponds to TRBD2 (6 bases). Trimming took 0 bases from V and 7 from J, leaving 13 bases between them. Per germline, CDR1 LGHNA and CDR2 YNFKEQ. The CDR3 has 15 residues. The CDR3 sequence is CASSQDPSGRNIQYF. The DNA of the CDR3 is TGTGCCAGCAGCCAAGATCCTTCAGGGAGGAACATTCAGTACTTC.

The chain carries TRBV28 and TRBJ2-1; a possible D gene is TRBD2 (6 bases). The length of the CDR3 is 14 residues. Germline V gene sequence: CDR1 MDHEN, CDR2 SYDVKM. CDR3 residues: CASRGPSSYNEQFF. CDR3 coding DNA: TGTGCTTCGCGGGGACCAAGCTCCTACAATGAGCAGTTCTTC. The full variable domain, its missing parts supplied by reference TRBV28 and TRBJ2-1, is DVKVTQSSRYLVKRTGEKVFLECVQDMDHENMFWYRQDPGLGLRLIYFSYDVKMKEKGDIPEGYSVSREKKERFSLILESASTNQTSMYLCASRGPSSYNEQFFGPGTRLTVL.

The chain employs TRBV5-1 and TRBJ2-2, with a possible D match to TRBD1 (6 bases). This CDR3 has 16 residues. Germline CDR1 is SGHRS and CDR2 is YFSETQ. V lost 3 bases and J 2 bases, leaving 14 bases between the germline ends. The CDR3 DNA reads TGCGCCAGCAGCTCCACGGACAGCGTTAACACCGGGGAGCTGTTTTTT. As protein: CASSSTDSVNTGELFF. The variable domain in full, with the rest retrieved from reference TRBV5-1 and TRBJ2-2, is KAGVTQTPRYLIKTRGQQVTLSCSPISGHRSVSWYQQTPGQGLQFLFEYFSETQRNKGNFPGRFSGRQFSNSRSEMNVSTLELGDSALYLCASSSTDSVNTGELFFGEGSRLTVL.

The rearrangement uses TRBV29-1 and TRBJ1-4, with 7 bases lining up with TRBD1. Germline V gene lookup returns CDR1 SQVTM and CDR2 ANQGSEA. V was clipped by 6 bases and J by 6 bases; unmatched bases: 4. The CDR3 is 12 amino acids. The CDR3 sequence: CSVEGADEKLFF. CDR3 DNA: TGCAGCGTGGAGGGGGCCGATGAAAAACTGTTTTTT.

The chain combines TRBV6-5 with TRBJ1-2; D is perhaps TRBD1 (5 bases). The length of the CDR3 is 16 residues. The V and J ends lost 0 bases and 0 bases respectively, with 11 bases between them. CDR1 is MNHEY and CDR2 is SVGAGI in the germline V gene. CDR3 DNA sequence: TGTGCCAGCAGTTACTCGTACGGCAGGGCTAACTATGGCTACACCTTC. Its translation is CASSYSYGRANYGYTF.

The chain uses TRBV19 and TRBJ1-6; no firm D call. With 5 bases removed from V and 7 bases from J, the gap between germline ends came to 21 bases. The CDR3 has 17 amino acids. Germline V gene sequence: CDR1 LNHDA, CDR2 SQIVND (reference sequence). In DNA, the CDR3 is TGTGCCAGTAGTTTAGCACAGACGAAGCTTCGAAATTCACCCCTCCACTTT. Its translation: CASSLAQTKLRNSPLHF.

The CDR3 protein is CASSEAGEAYGYTF. The CDR3 coding sequence is TGTGCCAGCAGTGAAGCGGGGGAGGCCTATGGCTACACCTTC. V gene TRBV6-1 combines with J gene TRBJ1-2, with a tentative D call TRBD1 (5 bases). CDR3 length: 14 amino acids. The ends were cut back, 0 bases at V and 4 bases at J, with 9 bases in the middle. Per the germline V gene, CDR1 is MNHNS and CDR2 is SASEGT.

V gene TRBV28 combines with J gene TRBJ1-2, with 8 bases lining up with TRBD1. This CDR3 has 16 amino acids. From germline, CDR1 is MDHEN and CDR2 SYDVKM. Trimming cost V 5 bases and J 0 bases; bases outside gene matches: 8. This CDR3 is CASSTDRALTNYGYTF. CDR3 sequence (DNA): TGTGCCAGCAGTACGGACAGGGCTCTGACTAACTATGGCTACACCTTC.

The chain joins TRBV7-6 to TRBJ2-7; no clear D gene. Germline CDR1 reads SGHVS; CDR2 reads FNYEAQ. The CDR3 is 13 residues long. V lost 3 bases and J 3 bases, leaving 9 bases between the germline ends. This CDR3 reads CASSLAPIYEQYF. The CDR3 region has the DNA TGTGCCAGCAGCTTGGCCCCCATCTACGAGCAGTACTTC.

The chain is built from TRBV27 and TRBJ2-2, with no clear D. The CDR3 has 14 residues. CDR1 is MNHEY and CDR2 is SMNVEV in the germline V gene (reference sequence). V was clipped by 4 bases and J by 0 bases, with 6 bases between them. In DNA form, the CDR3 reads TGTGCCAGCAGTTCAACAGCGAACACCGGGGAGCTGTTTTTT. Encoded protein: CASSSTANTGELFF.

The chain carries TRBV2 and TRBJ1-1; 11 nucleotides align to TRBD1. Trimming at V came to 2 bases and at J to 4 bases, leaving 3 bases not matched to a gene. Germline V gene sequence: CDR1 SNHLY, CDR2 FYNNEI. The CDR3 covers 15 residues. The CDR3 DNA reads TGTGCCAGCAGTGAATGGGGACAGGGGGGCACTGAAGCTTTCTTT. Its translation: CASSEWGQGGTEAFF.